This T cell receptor (beta chain) comes out of a study of PD-L1 blockade in urothelial cancer (TCRdb year 2017). Some background on the complete study: Therapy was started at some point between 2013 and 2015 for all patients, and atezolizumab 1,200 mg was administered intravenously every 3 weeks. Just over 28 patients had pretreatment blood TCR-seq, some 25 had at least one posttreatment blood collection, and some 25 had tumor TCR-seq. About 85% of the roughly 29 patients were identified as males with urothelial cancer of bladder origin, and a prior smoking history was reported by 18 of 29 patients. Blood samples gave a median of about 130,000 T cells and approximately 85,000 unique TCRs, with a median clonality of around 0.08. In the same patients, pretreatment tumors underwent whole exome sequencing and RNA sequencing in addition to TCR sequencing. Blood samples were analyzed at 3 weeks after treatment start (second dose) and at 6 weeks after treatment start. Somatic, immune and clinical correlates of response to PD-L1 blockade with atezolizumab in urothelial cancer were the focus of an exploratory multi-omic analysis. Pretreatment tumor samples and matched peripheral blood, collected serially before and after atezolizumab treatment, underwent TCR sequencing. Patients had an ECOG performance status of 0 or 1 and had received between 0 and 3 prior chemotherapy regimens. Durable clinical benefit was achieved by nine patients and was not achieved by 20 patients. Durable clinical benefit was defined as a progression-free survival longer than 6 months, and TCR features were additionally tested against progression-free survival and overall survival. Findings and caveats that apply to the study as a whole: Greater expansion of tumor-associated TCR clones in peripheral blood 3 weeks after the start of treatment was observed in patients with durable benefit (n of about 20, p = 0.022). Improved progression-free and overall survival was found to be associated with pretreatment peripheral blood TCR clonality below the median. Because the sample size was small (n ≈ 30) and many exploratory analyses were performed, the results are intended to be hypothesis-generating.

For CDR1 and CDR2, the germline V gene (reference sequence) lists MNHEY and SMNVEV. Including the terminal cysteine and phenylalanine, the CDR3 comprises 16 residues. The sequence is cut down to CDR3 DNA, 48 bases in frame from base 1. Germline trimming: 6 bases from V, 4 bases from J; junction bases outside gene matches: 3. Each PCR received spiked-in synthetic TCR analog templates so that absolute template abundance could be estimated from read counts. TCRbeta CDR3 regions were amplified from genomic DNA with bias-controlled V and J gene primers using the immunoSEQ assay. Rearranged TCRbeta segments were sequenced at approximately 20X coverage. The source study handled its data this way. Sequencing errors were corrected by clustering, and CDR3s were annotated against IMGT so that V, D and J genes could be assigned. Downstream analyses used only productive TCRbeta rearrangements and left out out-of-frame or stop-codon sequences. Clonality was computed as one minus Shannon entropy normalized by the log of the number of unique productive sequences. Clones differing between time points or between blood and tumor were identified using Fisher's exact test with Benjamini-Hochberg correction, with an adjusted p below 0.01 applied as the threshold. TCRdb obtained this table from immuneACCESS and retained in-frame rearrangements with V and J assigned. These tables miss some clones; where compared with another copy, unresolved V genes account for less than half of the shortfall, and the remainder is unexplained. D and trimming come from the DNA, and the V and J calls and clone size come from that table. For this sample the table gives some 67,000 clones, of which roughly nine tenths were detected only once. Around 3.3% of the sample is taken by the ten largest.

The cohort comprised approximately 30 patients with locally advanced or metastatic urothelial carcinoma treated at Memorial Sloan Kettering on a trial protocol. Peripheral blood mononuclear cells were collected from each patient pretreatment and during treatment, giving between 1 and 8 total time points per patient. The Qiagen DNeasy Blood extraction kit was used to purify genomic DNA from total PBMCs and tumor samples. Collected pretreatment and during treatment, PBMCs were isolated and stored as previously described. In the case of this clone: Its target antigen remains unknown. Base qualities are missing; no much larger clone stands one base away.

The chain is made from TRBV27 and TRBJ2-2; the central 15 bases match TRBD2. The sequencing here drew on PBMCs, taken around atezolizumab (anti-PD-L1) treatment. This sequence was found in a man aged 55 to 70 with urothelial cancer. The CDR3 has the sequence CASRRTSGRATGELFF. The DNA is TGTGCCAGCAGACGGACTAGCGGGAGGGCCACCGGGGAGCTGTTTTTT.